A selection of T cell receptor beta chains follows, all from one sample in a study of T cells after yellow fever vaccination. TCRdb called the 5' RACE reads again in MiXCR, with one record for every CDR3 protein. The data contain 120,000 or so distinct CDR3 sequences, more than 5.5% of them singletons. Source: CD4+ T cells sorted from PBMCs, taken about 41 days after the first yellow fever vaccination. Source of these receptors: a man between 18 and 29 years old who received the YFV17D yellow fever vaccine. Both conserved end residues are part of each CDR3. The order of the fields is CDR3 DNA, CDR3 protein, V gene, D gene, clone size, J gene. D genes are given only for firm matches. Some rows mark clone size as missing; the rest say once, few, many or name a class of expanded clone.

cdr3_nt: TGTGCCAGTAGCAGGAGACAGGAGGGAGGGCCCCAGCATTTT
cdr3_aa: CASSRRQEGGPQHF
v_call: TRBV5-6
d_call: -
clone_size: many
j_call: TRBJ1-5

cdr3_nt: TGCGCCAGCAGCTTCAGGTTCACAGATACGCAGTATTTT
cdr3_aa: CASSFRFTDTQYF
v_call: TRBV5-1
d_call: -
clone_size: many
j_call: TRBJ2-3

cdr3_nt: TGCGCCAGCAGCCAAGATCTAAGGGAACAGTATAATTCACCCCTCCACTTT
cdr3_aa: CASSQDLREQYNSPLHF
v_call: TRBV4-3
d_call: -
clone_size: many
j_call: TRBJ1-6

cdr3_nt: TGTGCCACAACCACCACAGGGGGCCAACAGCCCCAGCATTTT
cdr3_aa: CATTTTGGQQPQHF
v_call: TRBV7-8
d_call: TRBD1
clone_size: many
j_call: TRBJ1-5

cdr3_nt: TGTGCCATCAGTGAGTCGGACAGGGGAAGTGGCTACGAGCAGTACTTC
cdr3_aa: CAISESDRGSGYEQYF
v_call: TRBV10-3
d_call: TRBD1
clone_size: many
j_call: TRBJ2-7

cdr3_nt: TGTGCCAGCCCAACCCCCATATCTGAAGCTTTCTTT
cdr3_aa: CASPTPISEAFF
v_call: TRBV28
d_call: -
clone_size: many
j_call: TRBJ1-1

cdr3_nt: TGTGCCAGCAGCTCCGTCGGGGGGCGCGGTCGCTCTGGCTACACCTTC
cdr3_aa: CASSSVGGRGRSGYTF
v_call: TRBV7-2
d_call: -
clone_size: many
j_call: TRBJ1-2

cdr3_nt: TGCAGTGCTAGAGGGGGCTTGTCTATCCAAGAGACCCAGTACTTC
cdr3_aa: CSARGGLSIQETQYF
v_call: TRBV20-1
d_call: -
clone_size: many
j_call: TRBJ2-5

cdr3_nt: TGTGCCAGCAGTTACCCGAGCGGCAGGGCGAACACTGAAGCTTTCTTT
cdr3_aa: CASSYPSGRANTEAFF
v_call: TRBV6-5
d_call: -
clone_size: few
j_call: TRBJ1-1

cdr3_nt: TGCGCCAGCAGCTTGGAGGTATTGACGGCCAATGAGCAGTTCTTC
cdr3_aa: CASSLEVLTANEQFF
v_call: TRBV5-1
d_call: -
clone_size: many
j_call: TRBJ2-1

cdr3_nt: TGCGCCAGCAACCCGGGAAGCACTAGCACAGATACGCAGTATTTT
cdr3_aa: CASNPGSTSTDTQYF
v_call: TRBV5-1
d_call: -
clone_size: many
j_call: TRBJ2-3

cdr3_nt: TGCGCCAGCACACCCTGGACAGGGTCGGCCAATGAGCAGTTCTTC
cdr3_aa: CASTPWTGSANEQFF
v_call: TRBV5-1
d_call: TRBD1
clone_size: many
j_call: TRBJ2-1

cdr3_nt: TGTGCCAGCACAATGGATTCTAGGACAGGGCAGCATCCATCCTACGAGCAGTACTTC
cdr3_aa: CASTMDSRTGQHPSYEQYF
v_call: TRBV5-6
d_call: TRBD1
clone_size: many
j_call: TRBJ2-7

cdr3_nt: TGTGCCAGCTCACAGGATCCAGGGTCCCCTGTTGCCTACAATGAGCAGTTCTTC
cdr3_aa: CASSQDPGSPVAYNEQFF
v_call: TRBV18
d_call: -
clone_size: -
j_call: TRBJ2-1

cdr3_nt: TGCAGTGCTAGAGATGTTTCAGGGGAAAACTATGGCTACACCTTC
cdr3_aa: CSARDVSGENYGYTF
v_call: TRBV20-1
d_call: -
clone_size: many
j_call: TRBJ1-2

cdr3_nt: TGCGCCAGCAGCGCCGGCGGGACTAGCCGCTACGAGCAGTACTTC
cdr3_aa: CASSAGGTSRYEQYF
v_call: TRBV5-1
d_call: TRBD2
clone_size: many
j_call: TRBJ2-7

cdr3_nt: TGTGCCAGCAGCGTAGCAGATACGCAGTATTTT
cdr3_aa: CASSVADTQYF
v_call: TRBV9
d_call: -
clone_size: few
j_call: TRBJ2-3

cdr3_nt: TGTGCCAGCAGCCAGCACTCGGCGGACTCTGGAAACACCATATATTTT
cdr3_aa: CASSQHSADSGNTIYF
v_call: TRBV7-2
d_call: -
clone_size: -
j_call: TRBJ1-3

cdr3_nt: TGCGCCAGCAGCTTCCGCCTGGGACAGGGGGATTACGAGCAGTACTTC
cdr3_aa: CASSFRLGQGDYEQYF
v_call: TRBV5-1
d_call: TRBD1
clone_size: many
j_call: TRBJ2-7

cdr3_nt: TGTGCCAGCAGTTTATCCCAGAACAATCAGCCCCAGCATTTT
cdr3_aa: CASSLSQNNQPQHF
v_call: TRBV12-3/TRBV12-4
d_call: -
clone_size: many
j_call: TRBJ1-5